The 8 T cell receptor beta chains below come from one sample, sequenced in a study of OX40 agonist ivuxolimab in advanced cancers. TCRdb keeps only in-frame clones here, not all; method: immunoSEQ multiplex PCR. The data contain around 60,000 clones, over 75% of them singletons. Sequenced here: CD4+ or CD8+ T cells sorted from blood, sampled in a trial of the OX40 agonist ivuxolimab. All receptors come from an adult with an advanced solid tumor such as melanoma, head and neck, liver or kidney cancer.

The rearrangement joins TRBV2 to TRBJ2-5; 12 nucleotides align to TRBD2. Germline CDR1 and CDR2: SNHLY and FYNNEI. Germline trimming cut 4 bases from V and 5 bases from J; bases unmatched to any gene: 11. CDR3 length equals 17 residues. The CDR3 region is CASSAGTSGQKAETQYF. The CDR3 DNA sequence: TGTGCCAGCAGTGCCGGGACTAGCGGGCAAAAAGCGGAGACCCAGTACTTC.

The chain employs TRBV5-1 and TRBJ1-4, with D uncertain. This CDR3 contains 13 residues. Between the trimmed V and J ends, which lost 3 bases and 5 bases, there was a span of 8 bases. Germline values: CDR1 SGHRS, CDR2 YFSETQ. For the CDR3, the DNA is TGCGCCAGCAGCTCACGGACGAATGAAAAACTGTTTTTT. This codes for CASSSRTNEKLFF.

The chain has TRBV11-2 and TRBJ1-1, with a tentative D call TRBD1 (6 bases). The CDR3 sequence is 14 residues long. Trimming took off 1 base at V and 2 bases at J, with 8 bases between the two ends. Germline lookup yields CDR1 SGHAT and CDR2 FQNNGV. CDR3 nucleotide sequence: TGTGCCAGCAGCTTAGCAGGGGATAACACTGAAGCTTTCTTT. Protein sequence: CASSLAGDNTEAFF.

The V gene is TRBV2, the J gene TRBJ2-2; no definite D call. CDR3 size: 13 residues. V dropped 1 base and J dropped 6 bases, with 6 bases sitting between them. Germline CDR1 is SNHLY and CDR2 is FYNNEI. The chain's CDR3 is CASSEVKAGELFF. The CDR3 nucleotides are TGTGCCAGCAGTGAAGTAAAGGCCGGGGAGCTGTTTTTT.

The rearrangement links TRBV30 to TRBJ1-1; D is ambiguous. V was clipped by 7 bases and J by 1 base, with 7 bases between them. Germline CDR1 and CDR2: GTSNPN and SVGIG (reference sequence). The CDR3 sequence is 11 residues long. This CDR3 reads CAFKENTEAFF. The CDR3 nucleotides read TGTGCCTTCAAGGAGAACACTGAAGCTTTCTTT.

The chain couples TRBV6-1 to TRBJ2-5, with D hard to call. V lost 1 base to trimming and J lost 1 base, with 7 bases between them. The CDR3 runs 14 residues. Germline V gene lookup returns CDR1 MNHNS and CDR2 SASEGT. The CDR3 nucleotides read TGTGCCAGCAGTGAAGAACAGTTCCAAGAGACCCAGTACTTC. It specifies CASSEEQFQETQYF.

This chain links TRBV19 with TRBJ1-2; 10 nucleotides align to TRBD1. CDR1 and CDR2 from the germline V gene are LNHDA and SQIVND (reference sequence). The junction had 7 bases not matched to a gene; V was cut back by 0 bases and J by 3 bases. The CDR3 covers 17 residues. CDR3 residues: CASSIDRQGAYDYGYTF. The CDR3 DNA sequence: TGTGCCAGTAGTATAGATAGACAGGGGGCATACGACTATGGCTACACCTTC.

The chain couples TRBV29-1 to TRBJ2-5; D perhaps matches TRBD1 (6 bases). The germline V gene encodes CDR1 SQVTM and CDR2 ANQGSEA. Between the trimmed V and J ends, which lost 5 bases and 2 bases, there was a span of 9 bases. The CDR3 totals 12 residues. In nucleotides, the CDR3 is TGCAGCGTTAGGACAGAGCAAGAGACCCAGTACTTC. Protein sequence: CSVRTEQETQYF.